This is a list of T cell receptor beta chains from one sample in a study of glioma-infiltrating T cells. Using its own MiXCR run on the multiplex PCR reads, TCRdb lists one record per CDR3 protein. The data hold some 40,000 distinct CDR3 sequences, with 20% to 25% observed a single time. The sequenced material came from glioma tissue, nonneoplastic brain tissue, or PBMCs (not recorded which). The source is a human donor with low-grade glioma or glioblastoma, undergoing nonglioma brain surgery, or in good health (not recorded which). Both conserved end residues are part of each CDR3. The D gene is left open where the match is weak. Only some rows state a clone size, as once, few, many or a class for expanded clones.

>TRBJ1-6|many|TRBV6-4|-
TGTGCCAGCAGTGAGGACTATAATTCACCCCTCCACTTT
CASSEDYNSPLHF
>TRBJ2-7|many|TRBV2|-
TGTGCCAGCAGTACCCGTATTGGATCCTACGAGCAGTACTTC
CASSTRIGSYEQYF
>TRBJ2-1|many|TRBV20-1|TRBD2
TGCAGTGCCGCCCTTAGCGGGAGGCCCAGGAATGAGCAGTTCTTC
CSAALSGRPRNEQFF
>TRBJ2-5|-|TRBV7-2|TRBD1
TGTGCCAGCAGATTAGCAGGACAGGGGGAGACCCAGTATTTC
CASRLAGQGETQYF
>TRBJ1-6|many|TRBV3-1|TRBD1
TGTGCCAGCAGTCTTAACCGGGACAGTTACCGAAATTCACCCCTCCACTTT
CASSLNRDSYRNSPLHF
>TRBJ1-1|many|TRBV20-1|-
TGCAGTGCTAGAGAGGGTAGGACACTGAACACTGAAGCTTTCTTT
CSAREGRTLNTEAFF
>TRBJ2-3|-|TRBV12-3/TRBV12-4|TRBD1
TGTGCCAGTCGGACAGGCATCACAGATACGCAGTATTTT
CASRTGITDTQYF
>TRBJ2-5|few|TRBV12-3/TRBV12-4|-
TGTGCCAGCAATCTTGGGGAGACCCAGTACTTC
CASNLGETQYF
>TRBJ2-1|many|TRBV15|TRBD2
TGTGCCACCAGCAGTGATCCGGGACTAACCACGGACGAGCAGTTCTTC
CATSSDPGLTTDEQFF
>TRBJ2-3|many|TRBV10-2|-
TGCGCCAGCAATCCAAGCGTCTCCCCTGCAGGGGCAGATACGCAGTATTTT
CASNPSVSPAGADTQYF
>TRBJ1-5|many|TRBV2|TRBD1
TGTGCCAGCAGTGCGCAGGGGGGGACCTATAGCAATCAGCCCCAGCATTTT
CASSAQGGTYSNQPQHF
>TRBJ2-7|medium-sized|TRBV27|-
TGTGCCAGCAGTCACGGACAGAACTCCTACGAGCAGTACTTC
CASSHGQNSYEQYF
>TRBJ1-3|many|TRBV3-1|-
TGTGCCAGCAGCCAGAAACAGGACTCGGTACTTGGAAACACCATATATTTT
CASSQKQDSVLGNTIYF
>TRBJ2-6|many|TRBV28|-
TGTGCCACTTTTAACTCTGGGGCCAACGTCCTGACTTTC
CATFNSGANVLTF
>TRBJ1-5|many|TRBV10-2|-
TGCGCCAGTGCCCTAACGGTCAATCAGCCCCAGCATTTT
CASALTVNQPQHF
>TRBJ1-2|many|TRBV19|-
TGTGCCAGTAGTATCAATTCAGGGGTGGATGGCTACACCTTC
CASSINSGVDGYTF
>TRBJ1-2|many|TRBV19|-
TGTGCCAGCGACCATACCGGACGTGGCTACACCTTC
CASDHTGRGYTF
>TRBJ1-2|many|TRBV28|-
TGTGCCAGCAGTTTATTGGCAGGGAACAACTATGGCTACACCTTC
CASSLLAGNNYGYTF
>TRBJ1-5|-|TRBV28|-
TGTACCACCTCTGCTAGGGGTTTCGATCAGCCTCAGCATTTT
CTTSARGFDQPQHF
>TRBJ2-3|-|TRBV20-1|-
TGCAGTGCTAGACGCGGGGGCCAGTCGTTAGAGGCCCAGTATTTT
CSARRGGQSLEAQYF
>TRBJ2-3|many|TRBV27|-
TGTGCCAGCAACCGTTTCGAGCGGGCCACAGATACGCAGTATTTT
CASNRFERATDTQYF
>TRBJ2-7|many|TRBV18|TRBD1
TGTGCCAGCTCCTTTGACAGGGGTCGGTCCTACGAGCAGTACTTC
CASSFDRGRSYEQYF
>TRBJ2-7|-|TRBV3-1|TRBD1
TGTGCCAGCAGCCAAGGGGGACAGGGAATCAGCGAGCAGTACTTC
CASSQGGQGISEQYF
>TRBJ2-3|many|TRBV4-3|-
TGCGCCAGCAGCCAAGACTCGCCTGGCACAGATACGCAGTATTTT
CASSQDSPGTDTQYF
>TRBJ2-1|many|TRBV7-6|TRBD1
TGTGCCAGCAGCCCCCAGGGGGTCGACAACAATGAGCAGTTCTTC
CASSPQGVDNNEQFF
>TRBJ2-3|-|TRBV29-1|TRBD2
TGCAGCGCTAGGGGCCTAGCGGGGGGGCCGACAGATACGCAGTATTTT
CSARGLAGGPTDTQYF
>TRBJ1-5|-|TRBV27|-
TGTGCCAGCAGTTTATCAGCGGGGGGAGAGACCCAGCATTTT
CASSLSAGGETQHF
>TRBJ1-2|-|TRBV5-8|-
TGTGCCAGTAGCTTGACCGGCTTCACCTTC
CASSLTGFTF
>TRBJ2-7|few|TRBV5-1|-
TGCGCCAGCAGCTTGGGGAGGGAGTCCTACGAGCAGTACTTC
CASSLGRESYEQYF
>TRBJ2-3|-|TRBV7-9|-
TGTGCCAGCAGCTTAGGCGTCAGGGCTACAGATACGCAGTATTTT
CASSLGVRATDTQYF
>TRBJ1-5|many|TRBV2|TRBD1
TGTGCCGGCAGGGGGGGGTTCAATCAGCCCCAGCATTTT
CAGRGGFNQPQHF
>TRBJ2-3|many|TRBV2|TRBD2
TGTGCCAGCTGGACTAGCGGGGGCGCAGATACGCAGTATTTT
CASWTSGGADTQYF